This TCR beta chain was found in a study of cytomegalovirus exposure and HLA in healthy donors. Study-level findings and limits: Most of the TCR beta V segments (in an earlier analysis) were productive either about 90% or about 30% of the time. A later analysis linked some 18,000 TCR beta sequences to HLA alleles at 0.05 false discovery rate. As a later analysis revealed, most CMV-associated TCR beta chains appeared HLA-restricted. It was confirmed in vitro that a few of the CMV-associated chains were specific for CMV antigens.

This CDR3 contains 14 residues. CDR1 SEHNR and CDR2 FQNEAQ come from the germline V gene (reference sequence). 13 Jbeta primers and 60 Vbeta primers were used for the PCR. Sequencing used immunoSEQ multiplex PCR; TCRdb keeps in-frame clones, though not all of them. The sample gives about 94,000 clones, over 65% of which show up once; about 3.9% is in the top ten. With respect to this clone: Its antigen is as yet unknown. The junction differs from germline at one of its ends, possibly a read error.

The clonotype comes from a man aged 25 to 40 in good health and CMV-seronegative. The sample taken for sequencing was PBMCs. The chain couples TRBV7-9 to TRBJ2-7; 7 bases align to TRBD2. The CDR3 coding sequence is TGTGCCAGCAGCTCGACTAGCACCTCGACGGCCCTAGACTTC. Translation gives CASSSTSTSTALDF.